The 5 T cell receptor beta chains presented below share a single source sample, sequenced in a study of blood T cells in healthy people across ages. Then a second PCR, running roughly 7 to 11 cycles, was carried out with a sample-barcoded 5' primer and a J-beta primer mix. Via MiXCR, TCRdb re-called the 5' RACE reads, giving one row per CDR3 protein. The sample consists of approximately 790,000 distinct CDR3 sequences, around 62% of them appearing once. Sequencing input: blood. The receptors were sampled from a man aged 25-40 years in good health.

The chain recombines TRBV29-1 with TRBJ2-7; D not certain. Between the trimmed V and J ends, which lost 0 bases and 3 bases, there was a span of 15 bases. This CDR3 has 15 residues. CDR1 is SQVTM and CDR2 is ANQGSEA in the germline V gene. The CDR3 loop reads CSVEDPQDTGYEQYF. DNA of the CDR3: TGCAGCGTTGAAGATCCGCAAGACACCGGCTACGAGCAGTACTTC.

This chain links TRBV4-1 with TRBJ2-1; D perhaps matches TRBD2 (5 bases). Trimming took off 2 bases at V and 8 bases at J, with 7 bases between the two ends. This CDR3 is built from 12 residues. The germline V gene has CDR1 MGHRA and CDR2 YSYEKL. CDR3 DNA sequence: TGCGCCAGCAGCCAAATTAGCGATGAGCAGTTCTTC. It specifies CASSQISDEQFF.

V is TRBV5-1 and J is TRBJ2-3, with 11 bases matching TRBD2. Germline CDR1 and CDR2: SGHRS and YFSETQ. The V gene end was trimmed by 7 bases and the J gene end by 2 bases; junction bases not matched to a gene: 15. CDR3 length equals 18 residues. The CDR3 loop is CASSLGLAGGNPTDTQYF. The DNA of the CDR3 is TGCGCCAGCTCCTTGGGGCTAGCGGGGGGCAACCCCACAGATACGCAGTATTTT.

The CDR3 region is CASSSGRRQETQYF. The CDR3 DNA sequence: TGTGCCAGCAGTTCCGGACGGCGTCAAGAGACCCAGTACTTC. The chain recombines TRBV6-5 with TRBJ2-5; D is unresolved. The CDR3 extends over 14 amino acids. Germline V gene lookup returns CDR1 MNHEY and CDR2 SVGAGI. V lost 4 bases to trimming and J lost 2 bases, with 11 bases between them.

V and J are TRBV20-1 and TRBJ2-4; 8 bases line up with TRBD1. This CDR3 has 14 amino acids. V lost 5 bases, J lost 4 bases, and 7 bases stayed unmatched. From germline, CDR1 is DFQATT and CDR2 SNEGSKA (reference sequence). The CDR3 sequence: CSASDRATKNIQYF. The CDR3 DNA sequence: TGCAGTGCTTCGGACAGGGCGACTAAAAACATTCAGTACTTC.